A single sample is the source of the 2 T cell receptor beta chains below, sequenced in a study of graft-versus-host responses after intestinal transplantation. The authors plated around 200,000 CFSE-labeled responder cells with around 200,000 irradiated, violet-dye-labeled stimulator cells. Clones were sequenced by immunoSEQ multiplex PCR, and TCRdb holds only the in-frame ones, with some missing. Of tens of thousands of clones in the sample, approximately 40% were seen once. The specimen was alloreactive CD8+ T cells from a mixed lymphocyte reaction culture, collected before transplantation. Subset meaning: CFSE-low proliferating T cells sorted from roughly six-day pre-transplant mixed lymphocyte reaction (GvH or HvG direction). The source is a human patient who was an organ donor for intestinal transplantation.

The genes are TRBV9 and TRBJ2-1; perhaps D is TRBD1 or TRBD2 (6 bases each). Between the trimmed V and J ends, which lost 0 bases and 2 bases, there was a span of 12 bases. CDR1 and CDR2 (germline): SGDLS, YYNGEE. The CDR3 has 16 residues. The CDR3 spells CASSVDGGCPYNEQFF. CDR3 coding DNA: TGTGCCAGCAGCGTAGACGGGGGCTGCCCCTACAATGAGCAGTTCTTC.

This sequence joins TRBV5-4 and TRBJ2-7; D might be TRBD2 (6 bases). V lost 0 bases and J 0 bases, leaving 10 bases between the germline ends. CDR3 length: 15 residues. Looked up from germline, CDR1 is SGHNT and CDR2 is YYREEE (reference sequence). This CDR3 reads CASSLELAGSYEQYF. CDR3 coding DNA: TGTGCCAGCAGCTTGGAACTAGCAGGCTCCTACGAGCAGTACTTC.